This TCR beta chain was documented in a study of spatial heterogeneity in lung cancer. TCRdb processed the 5' RACE reads anew with MiXCR; each CDR3 protein has one entry. The sample lists 26,000 or so distinct CDR3 sequences, around 9.2% occurring once. This clonotype has at least ten counts. Compared with germline, one end of the junction differs, possibly owing to a read error. Stated time point: sample taken at primary tumor resection. Whole RNA obtained from tumor, nontumor lung or frozen PBMC underwent sequencing without sorting. Per germline, CDR1 LGHNA and CDR2 YNFKEQ. The CDR3 runs 16 residues.

The V call is TRBV4-2, the J call TRBJ2-5; maybe TRBD1 (6 bases). The material was PBMCs, obtained at surgery. This TCR derives from a female donor with early-stage non-small cell lung cancer. The CDR3 bases are TGTGCCAGCAGCCAAGATTTTCGGACAGCCAAAGAGGCCCAGTACTTC. Its translation is CASSQDFRTAKEAQYF.